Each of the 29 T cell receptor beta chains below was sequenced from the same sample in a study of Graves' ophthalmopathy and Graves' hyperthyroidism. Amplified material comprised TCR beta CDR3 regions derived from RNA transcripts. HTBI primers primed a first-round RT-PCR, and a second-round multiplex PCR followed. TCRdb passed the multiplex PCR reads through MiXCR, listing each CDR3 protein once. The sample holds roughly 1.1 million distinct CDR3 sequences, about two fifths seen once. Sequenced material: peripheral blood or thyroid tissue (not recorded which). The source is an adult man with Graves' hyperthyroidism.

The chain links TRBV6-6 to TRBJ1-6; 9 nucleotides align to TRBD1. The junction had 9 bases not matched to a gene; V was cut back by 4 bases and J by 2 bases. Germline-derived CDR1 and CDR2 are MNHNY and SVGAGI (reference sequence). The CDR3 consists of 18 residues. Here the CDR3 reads CASSSLRDRVTYNSPLHF. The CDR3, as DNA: TGTGCCAGCAGTTCCCTCCGGGACAGGGTGACCTATAATTCACCCCTCCACTTT.

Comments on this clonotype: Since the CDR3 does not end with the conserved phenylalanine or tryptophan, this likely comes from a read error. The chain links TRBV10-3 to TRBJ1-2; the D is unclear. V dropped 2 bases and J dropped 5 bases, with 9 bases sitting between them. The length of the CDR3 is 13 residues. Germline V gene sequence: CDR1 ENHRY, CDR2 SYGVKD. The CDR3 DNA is TGTGCCATCAGTGAGCCAGAAATTTATGGCTACACCCTC. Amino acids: CAISEPEIYGYTL.

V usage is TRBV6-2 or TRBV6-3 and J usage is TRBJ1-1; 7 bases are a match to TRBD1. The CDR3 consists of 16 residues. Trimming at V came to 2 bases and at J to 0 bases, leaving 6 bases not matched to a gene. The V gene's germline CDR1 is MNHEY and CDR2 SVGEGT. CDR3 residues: CASSYDGTALNTEAFF. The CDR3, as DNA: TGTGCCAGCAGTTACGACGGGACAGCTCTGAACACTGAAGCTTTCTTT.

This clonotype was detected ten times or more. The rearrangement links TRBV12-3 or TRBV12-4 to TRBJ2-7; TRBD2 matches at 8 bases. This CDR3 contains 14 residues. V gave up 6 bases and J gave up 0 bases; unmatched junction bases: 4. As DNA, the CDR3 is TGTGCCAGCAGGAGTAGCGGGAACTCCTACGAGCAGTACTTC. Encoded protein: CASRSSGNSYEQYF.

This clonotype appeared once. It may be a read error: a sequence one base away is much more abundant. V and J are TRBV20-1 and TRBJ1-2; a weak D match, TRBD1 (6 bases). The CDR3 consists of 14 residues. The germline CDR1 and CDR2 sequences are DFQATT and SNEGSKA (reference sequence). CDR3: CGAGETGKYYGYTF. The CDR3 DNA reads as TGCGGTGCTGGGGAGACAGGAAAATACTATGGCTACACCTTC.

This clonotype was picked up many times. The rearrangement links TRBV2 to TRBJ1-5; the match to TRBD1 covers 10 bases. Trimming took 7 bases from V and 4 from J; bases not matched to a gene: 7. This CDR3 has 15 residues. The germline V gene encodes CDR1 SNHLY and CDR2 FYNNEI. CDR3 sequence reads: CASKLTGQGNQPQHF. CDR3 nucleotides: TGTGCCAGCAAACTAACGGGACAGGGGAATCAGCCCCAGCATTTT.

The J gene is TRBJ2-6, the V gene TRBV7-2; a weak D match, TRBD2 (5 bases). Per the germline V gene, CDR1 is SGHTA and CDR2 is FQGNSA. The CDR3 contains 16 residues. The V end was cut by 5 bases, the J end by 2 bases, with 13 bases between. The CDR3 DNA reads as TGTGCCAGCAGCCCTCTGATCGGGGCTGGGGCCAACGTCCTGACTTTC. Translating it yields CASSPLIGAGANVLTF.

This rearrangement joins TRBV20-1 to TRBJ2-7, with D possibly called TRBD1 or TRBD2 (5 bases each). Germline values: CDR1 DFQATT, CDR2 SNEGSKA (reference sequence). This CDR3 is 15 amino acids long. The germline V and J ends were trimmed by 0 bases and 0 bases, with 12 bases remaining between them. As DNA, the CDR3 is TGCAGTGCTAGAGATCTCGGGGCGAGCTCCTACGAGCAGTACTTC. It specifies CSARDLGASSYEQYF.

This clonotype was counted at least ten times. The CDR3, as DNA: TGCAGTGCTAGGTCGGTGGCGGGGATCGGTGAGACCCAGTACTTC. Translation: CSARSVAGIGETQYF. The chain couples TRBV20-1 to TRBJ2-5; the D gene is possibly TRBD2 (6 bases). With 3 bases removed from V and 5 bases from J, the gap between germline ends came to 19 bases. The germline V gene encodes CDR1 DFQATT and CDR2 SNEGSKA (reference sequence). The CDR3 is 15 residues long.

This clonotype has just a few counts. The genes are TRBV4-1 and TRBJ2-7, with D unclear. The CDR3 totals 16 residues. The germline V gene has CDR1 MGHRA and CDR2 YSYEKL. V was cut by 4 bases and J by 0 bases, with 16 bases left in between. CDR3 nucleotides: TGCGCCAGCAGCCCCTACCCTGCAGGCTACTCCTACGAGCAGTACTTC. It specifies CASSPYPAGYSYEQYF.

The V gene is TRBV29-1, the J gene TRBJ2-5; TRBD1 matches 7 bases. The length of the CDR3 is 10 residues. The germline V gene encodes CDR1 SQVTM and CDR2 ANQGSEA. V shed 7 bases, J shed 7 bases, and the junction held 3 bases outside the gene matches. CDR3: CSGRGLTQYF. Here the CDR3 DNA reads TGCAGCGGAAGGGGGCTGACCCAGTACTTC.

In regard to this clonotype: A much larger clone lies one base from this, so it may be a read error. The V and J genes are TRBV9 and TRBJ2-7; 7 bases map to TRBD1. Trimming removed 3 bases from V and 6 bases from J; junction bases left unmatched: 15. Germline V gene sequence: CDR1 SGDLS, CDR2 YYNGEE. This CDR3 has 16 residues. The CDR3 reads CASSAAGQGERSEQYF. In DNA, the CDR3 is TGTGCCAGCAGCGCAGCAGGGCAGGGGGAACGTAGCGAGCAGTACTTC.

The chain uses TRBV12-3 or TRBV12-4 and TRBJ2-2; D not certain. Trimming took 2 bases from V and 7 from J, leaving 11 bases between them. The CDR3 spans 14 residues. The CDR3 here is CASSLYDLIGELFF. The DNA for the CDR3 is TGTGCCAGCAGTTTATATGACTTGATCGGGGAGCTGTTTTTT.

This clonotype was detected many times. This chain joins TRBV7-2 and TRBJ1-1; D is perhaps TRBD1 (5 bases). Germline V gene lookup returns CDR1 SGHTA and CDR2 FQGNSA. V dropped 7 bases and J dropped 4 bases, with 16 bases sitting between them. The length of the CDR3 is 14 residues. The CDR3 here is CASNYGGEGTEAFF. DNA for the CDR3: TGTGCCAGCAATTACGGGGGGGAGGGCACTGAAGCTTTCTTT.

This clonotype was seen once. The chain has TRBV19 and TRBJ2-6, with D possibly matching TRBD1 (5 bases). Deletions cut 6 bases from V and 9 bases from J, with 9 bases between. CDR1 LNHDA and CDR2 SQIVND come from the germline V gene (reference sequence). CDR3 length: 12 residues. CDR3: CASSLGHNVLTF. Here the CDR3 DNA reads TGTGCCAGTAGCTTGGGGCACAACGTCCTGACTTTC.

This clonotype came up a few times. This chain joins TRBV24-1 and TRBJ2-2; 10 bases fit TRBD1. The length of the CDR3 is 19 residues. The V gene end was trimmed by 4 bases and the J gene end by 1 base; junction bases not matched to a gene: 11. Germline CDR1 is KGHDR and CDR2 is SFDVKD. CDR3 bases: TGTGCCACCAGTGAATGGACAGGGGGAAACCCACGGAACACCGGGGAGCTGTTTTTT. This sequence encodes CATSEWTGGNPRNTGELFF.

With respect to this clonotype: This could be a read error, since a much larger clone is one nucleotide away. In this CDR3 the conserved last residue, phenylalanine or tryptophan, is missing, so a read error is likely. CDR3 sequence (DNA): TGTGCCAGCAGCCCTCCGGGACAGAGATACGAGCAGTACCTC. This gives the protein CASSPPGQRYEQYL. V usage is TRBV11-2 and J usage is TRBJ2-7; 7 nucleotides line up with TRBD1. The V gene end was trimmed by 5 bases and the J gene end by 4 bases; junction bases not matched to a gene: 8. Germline CDR1 and CDR2: SGHAT and FQNNGV. CDR3 size: 14 residues.

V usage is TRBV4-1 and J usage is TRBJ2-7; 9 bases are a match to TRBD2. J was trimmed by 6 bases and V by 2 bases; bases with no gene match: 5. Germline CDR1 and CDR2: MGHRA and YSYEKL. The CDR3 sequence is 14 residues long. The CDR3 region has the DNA TGCGCCAGCAGCCAACCGGGACTAGCTCGCGAGCAGTACTTC. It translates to CASSQPGLAREQYF.

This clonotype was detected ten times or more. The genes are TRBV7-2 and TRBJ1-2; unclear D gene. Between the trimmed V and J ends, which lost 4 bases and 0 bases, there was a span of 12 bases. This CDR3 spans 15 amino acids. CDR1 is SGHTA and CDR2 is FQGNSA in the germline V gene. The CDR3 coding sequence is TGTGCCAGCAGCTCCCGGAGACGGCCTAACTATGGCTACACCTTC. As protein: CASSSRRRPNYGYTF.

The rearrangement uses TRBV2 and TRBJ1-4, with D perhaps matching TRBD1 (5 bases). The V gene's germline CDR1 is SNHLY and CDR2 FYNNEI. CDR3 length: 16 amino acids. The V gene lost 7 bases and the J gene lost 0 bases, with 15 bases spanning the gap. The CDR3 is CASTNRTVSTNEKLFF. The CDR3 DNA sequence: TGTGCCAGCACGAACAGGACCGTATCAACTAATGAAAAACTGTTTTTT.

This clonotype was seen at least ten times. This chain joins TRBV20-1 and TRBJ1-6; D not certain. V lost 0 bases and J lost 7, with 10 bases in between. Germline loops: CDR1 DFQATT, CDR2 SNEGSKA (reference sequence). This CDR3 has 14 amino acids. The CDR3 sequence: CSARENSLNSPLHF. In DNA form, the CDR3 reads TGCAGTGCTAGAGAAAACAGTCTAAATTCACCCCTCCACTTT.

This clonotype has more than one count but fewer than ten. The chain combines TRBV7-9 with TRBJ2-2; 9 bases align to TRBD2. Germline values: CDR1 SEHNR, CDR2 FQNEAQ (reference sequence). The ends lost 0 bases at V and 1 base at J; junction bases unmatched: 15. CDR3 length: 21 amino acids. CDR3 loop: CASSLAGPSGNGKRNTGELFF. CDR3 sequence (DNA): TGTGCCAGCAGCTTAGCGGGGCCTAGCGGGAACGGAAAGAGGAACACCGGGGAGCTGTTTTTT. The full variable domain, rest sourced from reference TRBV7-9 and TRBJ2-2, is DTGVSQNPRHKITKRGQNVTFRCDPISEHNRLYWYRQTLGQGPEFLTYFQNEAQLEKSRLLSDRFSAERPKGSFSTLEIQRTEQGDSAMYLCASSLAGPSGNGKRNTGELFFGEGSRLTVL.

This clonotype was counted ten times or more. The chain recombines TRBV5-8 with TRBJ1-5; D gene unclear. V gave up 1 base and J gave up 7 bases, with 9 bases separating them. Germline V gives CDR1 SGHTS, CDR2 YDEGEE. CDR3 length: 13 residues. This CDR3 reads CASSLFQDQPQHF. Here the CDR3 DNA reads TGTGCCAGCAGCTTGTTCCAAGACCAGCCCCAGCATTTT.

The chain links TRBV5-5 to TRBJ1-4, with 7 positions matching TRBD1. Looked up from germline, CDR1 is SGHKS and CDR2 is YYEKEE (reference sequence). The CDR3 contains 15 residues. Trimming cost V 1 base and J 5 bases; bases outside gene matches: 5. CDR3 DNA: TGTGCCAGCAGCTTGACCGGACAGGAAAATGAAAAACTGTTTTTT. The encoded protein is CASSLTGQENEKLFF.

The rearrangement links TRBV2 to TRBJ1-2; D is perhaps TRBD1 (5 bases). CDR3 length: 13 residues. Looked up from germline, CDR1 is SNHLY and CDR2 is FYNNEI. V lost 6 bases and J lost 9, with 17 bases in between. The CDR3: CASSKTGTRRYTF. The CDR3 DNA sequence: TGTGCCAGCAGCAAAACCGGGACTAGACGCTACACCTTC.

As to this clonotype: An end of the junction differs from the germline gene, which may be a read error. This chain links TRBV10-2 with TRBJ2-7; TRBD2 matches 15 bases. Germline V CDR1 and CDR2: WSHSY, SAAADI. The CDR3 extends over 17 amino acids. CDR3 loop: CASSPGLAGGRLPEQYF. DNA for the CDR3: TGTGCTAGCTCACCAGGACTAGCGGGAGGGCGGTTGCCCGAGCAGTACTTC.

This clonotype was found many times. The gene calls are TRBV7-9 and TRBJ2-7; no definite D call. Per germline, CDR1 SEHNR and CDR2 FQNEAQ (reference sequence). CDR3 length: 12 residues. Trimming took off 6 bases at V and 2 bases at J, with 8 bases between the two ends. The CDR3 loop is CASRDATYEQYF. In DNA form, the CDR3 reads TGTGCCAGCAGGGACGCTACCTACGAGCAGTACTTC.

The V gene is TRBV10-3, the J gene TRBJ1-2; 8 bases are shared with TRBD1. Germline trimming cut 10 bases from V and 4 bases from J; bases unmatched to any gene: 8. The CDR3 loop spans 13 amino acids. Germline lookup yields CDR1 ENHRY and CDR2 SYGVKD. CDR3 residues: CATGQGGGYGYTF. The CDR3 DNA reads TGTGCCACCGGACAGGGAGGAGGCTATGGCTACACCTTC.

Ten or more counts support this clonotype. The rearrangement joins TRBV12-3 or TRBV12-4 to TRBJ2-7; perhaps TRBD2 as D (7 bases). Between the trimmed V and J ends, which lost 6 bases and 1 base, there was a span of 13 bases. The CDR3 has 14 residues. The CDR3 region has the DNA TGTGCCAGCAGGGGCGGGGGCAGTTCCTACGAGCAGTACTTC. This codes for CASRGGGSSYEQYF.